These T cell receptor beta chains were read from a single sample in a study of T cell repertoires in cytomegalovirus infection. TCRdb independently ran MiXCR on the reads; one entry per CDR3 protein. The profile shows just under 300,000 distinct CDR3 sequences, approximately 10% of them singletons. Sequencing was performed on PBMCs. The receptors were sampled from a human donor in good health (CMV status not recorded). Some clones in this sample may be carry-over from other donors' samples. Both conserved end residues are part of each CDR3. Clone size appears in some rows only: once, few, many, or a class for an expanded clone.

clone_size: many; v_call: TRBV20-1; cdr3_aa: CSALPAGESFNEQFF
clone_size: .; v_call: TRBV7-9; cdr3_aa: CASSLGDSGYEQYF
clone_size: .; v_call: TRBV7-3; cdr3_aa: CASSPQPGGQSSYNEQFF
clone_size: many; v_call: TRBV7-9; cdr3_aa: CASSLQAFSGNTIYF
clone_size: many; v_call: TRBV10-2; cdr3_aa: CASTGTGPNTGELFF
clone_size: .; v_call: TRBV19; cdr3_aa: CASSIDGRSTDTQYF
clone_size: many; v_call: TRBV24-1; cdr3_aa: CATSEDGTLRDGYTF
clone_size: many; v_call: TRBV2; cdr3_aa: CASSLGLAGLTGELFF
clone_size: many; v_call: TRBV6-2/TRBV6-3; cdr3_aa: CASRPDRVRDTEAFF
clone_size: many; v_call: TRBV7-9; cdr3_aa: CASSFGQVGVGTQYF
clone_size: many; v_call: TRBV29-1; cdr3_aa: CSVAPGTDTQYF
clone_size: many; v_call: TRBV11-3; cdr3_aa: CASSSSRYNEQFF
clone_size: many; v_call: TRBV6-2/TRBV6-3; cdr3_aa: CASTLQEYNEQFF
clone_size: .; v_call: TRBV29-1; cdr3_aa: CSGRDRRTDTQYF
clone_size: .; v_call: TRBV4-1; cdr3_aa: CASSQDRLSGTEAFF
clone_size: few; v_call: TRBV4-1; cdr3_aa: CASGKTGSEAFF
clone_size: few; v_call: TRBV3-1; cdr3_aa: CASSDEANVLTF
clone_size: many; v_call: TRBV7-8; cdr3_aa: CASSSRWGLAGEQFF
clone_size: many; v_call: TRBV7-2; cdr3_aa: CASSQAGGANYGYTF
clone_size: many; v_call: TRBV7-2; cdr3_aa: CASSLGAVYGYTF
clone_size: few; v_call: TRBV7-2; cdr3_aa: CASSLIFSDGQGVYEQYF
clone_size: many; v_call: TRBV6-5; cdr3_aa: CASSYGDRGRVTEAFF
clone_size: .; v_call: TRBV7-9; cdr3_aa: CASSSRTGDYSGTNVLTF
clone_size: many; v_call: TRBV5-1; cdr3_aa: CASSPGQSTDTQYF
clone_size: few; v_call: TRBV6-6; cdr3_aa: CASSYRTGNTEAFF
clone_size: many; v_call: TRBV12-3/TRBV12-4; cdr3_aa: CASSFTTYEQYF
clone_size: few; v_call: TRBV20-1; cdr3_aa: CSAPGKVAGAQEQFF
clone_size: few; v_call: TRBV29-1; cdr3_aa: CSVDTGLITEAFF
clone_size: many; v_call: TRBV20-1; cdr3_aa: CSAGVPEAAGGRNEQFF
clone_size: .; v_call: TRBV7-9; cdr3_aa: CASAPGAGNEQFF
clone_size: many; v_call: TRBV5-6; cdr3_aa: CASSLSPGELFF
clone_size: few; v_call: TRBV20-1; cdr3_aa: CSARELHGPEETQYF
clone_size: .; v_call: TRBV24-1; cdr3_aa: CATTGTVYNEQFF
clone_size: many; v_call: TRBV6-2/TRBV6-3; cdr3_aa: CASSLLLDRADNEQFF
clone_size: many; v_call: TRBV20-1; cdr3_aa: CSARTSGGSNTGELFF
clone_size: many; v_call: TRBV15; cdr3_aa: CATSRGPGAGYGYTF
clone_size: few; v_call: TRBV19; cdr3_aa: CASSPGQNLETQYF
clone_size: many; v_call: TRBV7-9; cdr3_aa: CASSLGGQGGGYTF
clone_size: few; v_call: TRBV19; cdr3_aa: CASSPEGLDTQYF
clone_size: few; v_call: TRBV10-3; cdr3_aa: CAISALGTGFTGELFF
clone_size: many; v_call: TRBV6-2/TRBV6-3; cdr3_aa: CASSYSAGFQETQYF
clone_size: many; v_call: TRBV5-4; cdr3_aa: CASSLGPYRGRNTGELFF
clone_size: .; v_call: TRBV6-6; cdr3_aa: CASIGTSGNYEQYF
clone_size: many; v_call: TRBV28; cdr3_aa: CASSWGQMNTEAFF
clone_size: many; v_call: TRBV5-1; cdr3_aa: CASSFEGSDTQYF
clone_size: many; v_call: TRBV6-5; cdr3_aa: CASSYSFGGSGKNIQYF
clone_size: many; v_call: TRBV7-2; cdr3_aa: CASSLSNSGGYNEQFF
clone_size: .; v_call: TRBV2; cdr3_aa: CASKSSSGGETQYF
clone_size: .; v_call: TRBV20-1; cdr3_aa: CSARNRAIAKQPQHF
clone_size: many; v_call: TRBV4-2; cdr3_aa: CASSQDRGGGFTDTQYF
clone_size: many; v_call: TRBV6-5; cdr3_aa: CASRDTGTAGNQPQHF
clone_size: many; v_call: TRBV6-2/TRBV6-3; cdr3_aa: CASSYSFGAGGDTQYF
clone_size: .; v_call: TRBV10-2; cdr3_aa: CARTDLGSNQPQHF
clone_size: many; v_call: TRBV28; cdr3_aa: CASFSGEITDTQYF